This T cell receptor beta chain is drawn from a study of blood T cell repertoires in COVID-19. Study-wide background: Both acute and convalescent COVID-19 samples were obtained from the United States, Italy and Spain.

Methods used by the authors: For nucleated cells, counts were estimated from reference gene primer amplification. TCRdb keeps only in-frame clones here, not all; method: immunoSEQ multiplex PCR. That table supplies the V and J calls and clone size; D and trimming were determined from the DNA. The sample includes under 20,000 clones, over 70% seen only once; the top ten take roughly 11%. This sequence originates from an elderly man with acute or convalescent COVID-19. Material: peripheral blood.

CDR3 loop: CASSLASLNYGYTF. DNA for the CDR3: TGTGCCAGCAGCTTAGCAAGTTTAAACTATGGCTACACCTTC. The V and J genes are TRBV2 and TRBJ1-2; D is uncertain. The CDR3 sequence is 14 residues long. Trimming left V 6 bases short and J 2 bases short, with 13 bases between. Germline lookup yields CDR1 SNHLY and CDR2 FYNNEI.